This passage covers 20 T cell receptor beta chains from one sample sequenced in a study of blood T cell repertoires in COVID-19. TCRdb's copy holds only in-frame clones and misses some; the assay was immunoSEQ multiplex PCR. The table shows hundreds of thousands of clones, with nearly 90% occurring only once. The sequencing input was PBMCs or T cells enriched from blood (not recorded which). Source of these receptors: a woman aged 18-30 years with acute COVID-19.

CDR3 residues: CSASLRDWDTDTQYF. The DNA for the CDR3 is TGCAGTGCTAGTCTCCGGGACTGGGACACAGATACGCAGTATTTT. The rearrangement uses TRBV20-1 and TRBJ2-3, with a tentative D call TRBD2 (6 bases). This CDR3 contains 15 residues. CDR1 DFQATT and CDR2 SNEGSKA come from the germline V gene (reference sequence). Trimming stripped 3 bases from V and 2 bases from J, with 15 bases between.

The chain uses TRBV19 and TRBJ2-2; perhaps TRBD2 as D (6 bases). Trimming removed 7 bases at V and 1 base at J, with 10 bases between. The germline V gene has CDR1 LNHDA and CDR2 SQIVND (reference sequence). The CDR3 length is 14 residues. In nucleotides, the CDR3 is TGTGCCAGTACCGGGAGAGTGAACACCGGGGAGCTGTTTTTT. Its protein product is CASTGRVNTGELFF.

This rearrangement joins TRBV7-9 to TRBJ2-1; TRBD2 matches at 7 bases. Losses at the gene ends were 5 bases for V and 7 bases for J; bases not matched to a gene: 8. Per germline, CDR1 SEHNR and CDR2 FQNEAQ (reference sequence). The CDR3 covers 14 residues. CDR3 loop: CASSPSGAGNEQFF. CDR3 nucleotide sequence: TGTGCCAGCAGCCCAAGCGGGGCGGGGAATGAGCAGTTCTTC.

The J gene is TRBJ1-2, the V gene TRBV5-5, with a tentative D call TRBD1 (6 bases). The V and J ends lost 5 bases and 3 bases respectively, with 14 bases between them. The CDR3 extends over 14 amino acids. Germline CDR1 SGHKS, CDR2 YYEKEE (reference sequence). The CDR3 sequence: CASRFQGSHYGYTF. The DNA of the CDR3 is TGTGCCAGCAGGTTCCAGGGGAGTCACTATGGCTACACCTTC.

The chain recombines TRBV19 with TRBJ1-2; TRBD1 matches at 9 bases. V lost 7 bases, J lost 0 bases, and 6 bases stayed unmatched. The length of the CDR3 is 15 residues. The germline CDR1 and CDR2 sequences are LNHDA and SQIVND (reference sequence). This chain's CDR3 is CASTRDREPNYGYTF. The CDR3, as DNA: TGTGCCAGTACCCGGGACAGGGAACCTAACTATGGCTACACCTTC. The variable domain in full, completed from reference TRBV19 and TRBJ1-2, reads DGGITQSPKYLFRKEGQNVTLSCEQNLNHDAMYWYRQDPGQGLRLIYYSQIVNDFQKGDIAEGYSVSREKKESFPLTVTSAQKNPTAFYLCASTRDREPNYGYTFGSGTRLTVV.

This chain connects TRBV11-2 to TRBJ1-3; D possibly corresponds to TRBD1 (6 bases). V was shortened by 1 base and J by 0 bases, with 13 bases between the two germline ends. Germline V gene lookup returns CDR1 SGHAT and CDR2 FQNNGV. The CDR3 spans 17 residues. CDR3 sequence (DNA): TGTGCCAGCAGCTTAGCTCAGGGGCAATACTCTGGAAACACCATATATTTT. It translates to CASSLAQGQYSGNTIYF.

J is TRBJ2-5 and V is TRBV29-1, with 7 bases that match TRBD2. The CDR3 has 13 residues. The germline V gene encodes CDR1 SQVTM and CDR2 ANQGSEA. The trim removed 6 bases at V and 2 bases at J, leaving 6 bases unmatched. Here the CDR3 reads CSVGTSAQETQYF. In nucleotides, the CDR3 is TGCAGCGTAGGAACTAGCGCACAAGAGACCCAGTACTTC.

The chain joins TRBV6-4 to TRBJ2-1; the D gene is possibly TRBD1 (6 bases). The CDR3 extends over 16 amino acids. Germline CDR1 and CDR2: MRHNA and SNTAGT. The V end lost 7 bases, the J end lost 1 base, and 17 bases lay between the germline ends. CDR3: CASTRQASRSYNEQFF. The CDR3 coding sequence is TGTGCCAGCACCCGACAGGCGTCGAGGTCCTACAATGAGCAGTTCTTC.

J is TRBJ2-7 and V is TRBV27; maybe TRBD2 (6 bases). Germline CDR1 reads MNHEY; CDR2 reads SMNVEV (reference sequence). Between the trimmed V and J ends, which lost 3 bases and 3 bases, there was a span of 12 bases. This CDR3 has 14 amino acids. The CDR3 nucleotides read TGTGCCAGCAGTTTGTTTGGAGGGGACTACGAGCAGTACTTC. Protein: CASSLFGGDYEQYF.

V gene TRBV7-9 combines with J gene TRBJ2-3; TRBD2 aligns across 7 bases. Per germline, CDR1 SEHNR and CDR2 FQNEAQ (reference sequence). V was pared by 1 base and J by 2 bases, with 6 bases of the junction left unmatched. The CDR3 consists of 16 residues. CDR3 DNA sequence: TGTGCCAGCAGCTTAGGGCTAGCGGAGCACACAGATACGCAGTATTTT. It translates to CASSLGLAEHTDTQYF.

This clone was seen only once. The chain has TRBV5-4 and TRBJ1-1, with 8 positions matching TRBD1. CDR1 and CDR2 from the germline V gene are SGHNT and YYREEE (reference sequence). This CDR3 contains 15 residues. J was trimmed by 4 bases and V by 6 bases; bases with no gene match: 11. The CDR3 DNA follows: TGTGCCAGCAACACCCCGGATACAGGGGGCACTGAAGCTTTCTTT. It is translated as CASNTPDTGGTEAFF.

This chain joins TRBV18 and TRBJ2-2; 11 positions agree with TRBD1. The germline V gene encodes CDR1 KGHSH and CDR2 LQKENI. After removal of 1 base from V and 4 bases from J, the junction contained 2 bases not matched to a gene. This CDR3 has 16 amino acids. CDR3 nucleotide sequence: TGTGCCAGCTCACCACTCGGGACAGGGGGCACCGGGGAGCTGTTTTTT. This sequence encodes CASSPLGTGGTGELFF. The full variable domain, its missing parts supplied by reference TRBV18 and TRBJ2-2, is NAGVMQNPRHLVRRRGQEARLRCSPMKGHSHVYWYRQLPEEGLKFMVYLQKENIIDESGMPKERFSAEFPKEGPSILRIQQVVRGDSAAYFCASSPLGTGGTGELFFGEGSRLTVL.

The CDR3 sequence: CASSLLVSSRSETQYF. CDR3 nucleotide sequence: TGTGCCAGCAGCTTGTTGGTCTCGTCTAGATCGGAGACCCAGTACTTC. The chain couples TRBV5-4 to TRBJ2-5, with D uncertain. The germline gives CDR1 SGHNT, CDR2 YYREEE (reference sequence). Trimming took 1 base from V and 5 from J, leaving 18 bases between them. This CDR3 is 16 amino acids long.

The chain couples TRBV7-9 to TRBJ2-7; 10 bases match TRBD2. Germline lookup yields CDR1 SEHNR and CDR2 FQNEAQ (reference sequence). This CDR3 region has 14 residues. Trimming cost V 5 bases and J 4 bases; bases outside gene matches: 5. In nucleotides, the CDR3 is TGTGCCAGCAGCATCAGCGGGAGGGATTACGAGCAGTACTTC. Protein: CASSISGRDYEQYF.

V usage is TRBV30 and J usage is TRBJ1-1, with TRBD1 identical over 7 bases. Trimming took 4 bases from V and 1 from J; bases not matched to a gene: 9. The germline CDR1 and CDR2 sequences are GTSNPN and SVGIG (reference sequence). The CDR3 loop spans 15 amino acids. CDR3 coding DNA: TGTGCCTGGAATCCCTCGGACAGGAAGAACACTGAAGCTTTCTTT. It codes for CAWNPSDRKNTEAFF.

The gene calls are TRBV19 and TRBJ2-7; the match to TRBD2 covers 8 bases. J lost 5 bases, V lost 4 bases, and 10 bases had no gene match. The CDR3 contains 15 residues. Germline V lookup: CDR1 LNHDA, CDR2 SQIVND (reference sequence). The CDR3 DNA reads as TGTGCCAGTAGTACCCCGGGACTAGGAGGGGACGAGCAGTACTTC. Amino acid sequence: CASSTPGLGGDEQYF.

The chain combines TRBV6-2 or TRBV6-3 with TRBJ2-1; a weak D match, TRBD2 (5 bases). Germline loops: CDR1 MNHEY, CDR2 SVGEGT. CDR3 length equals 17 residues. Trimming removed 6 bases at V and 5 bases at J, with 23 bases between. The CDR3 coding sequence is TGTGCCAGCAGCCCTCTAATCGGGAATCTCCGGAACAATGAGCAGTTCTTC. It yields the protein CASSPLIGNLRNNEQFF.

The rearrangement joins TRBV29-1 to TRBJ1-2; 9 nucleotides align to TRBD1. V lost 4 bases, J lost 7 bases, and 10 bases stayed unmatched. Germline CDR1 SQVTM, CDR2 ANQGSEA. There are 14 residues in the CDR3. CDR3 in amino acids: CSVGGNTGGFGYTF. The CDR3 DNA is TGCAGCGTTGGAGGGAACACAGGGGGCTTTGGCTACACCTTC. Full variable domain (remainder filled in from reference TRBV29-1 and TRBJ1-2): SAVISQKPSRDICQRGTSLTIQCQVDSQVTMMFWYRQQPGQSLTLIATANQGSEATYESGFVIDKFPISRPNLTFSTLTVSNMSPEDSSIYLCSVGGNTGGFGYTFGSGTRLTVV.

The V gene is TRBV29-1, the J gene TRBJ2-6; a weak D match, TRBD1 (6 bases). Between the trimmed V and J ends, which lost 6 bases and 0 bases, there was a span of 12 bases. The CDR3 runs 15 residues. Germline assignment: CDR1 SQVTM and CDR2 ANQGSEA. CDR3 loop: CSVGTQGSGANVLTF. CDR3 bases: TGCAGCGTGGGAACACAGGGCTCTGGGGCCAACGTCCTGACTTTC.

This clone has a handful of counts. J is TRBJ1-1 and V is TRBV25-1; maybe TRBD1 (5 bases). This CDR3 has 12 amino acids. V shed 1 base and J shed 10 bases, with 10 bases lying between them. Looked up from germline, CDR1 is MGHDK and CDR2 is SYGVNS. DNA for the CDR3: TGTGCCAGCAGTGAATCAGGGAAGGGAGCTTTCTTT. Encoded protein: CASSESGKGAFF.